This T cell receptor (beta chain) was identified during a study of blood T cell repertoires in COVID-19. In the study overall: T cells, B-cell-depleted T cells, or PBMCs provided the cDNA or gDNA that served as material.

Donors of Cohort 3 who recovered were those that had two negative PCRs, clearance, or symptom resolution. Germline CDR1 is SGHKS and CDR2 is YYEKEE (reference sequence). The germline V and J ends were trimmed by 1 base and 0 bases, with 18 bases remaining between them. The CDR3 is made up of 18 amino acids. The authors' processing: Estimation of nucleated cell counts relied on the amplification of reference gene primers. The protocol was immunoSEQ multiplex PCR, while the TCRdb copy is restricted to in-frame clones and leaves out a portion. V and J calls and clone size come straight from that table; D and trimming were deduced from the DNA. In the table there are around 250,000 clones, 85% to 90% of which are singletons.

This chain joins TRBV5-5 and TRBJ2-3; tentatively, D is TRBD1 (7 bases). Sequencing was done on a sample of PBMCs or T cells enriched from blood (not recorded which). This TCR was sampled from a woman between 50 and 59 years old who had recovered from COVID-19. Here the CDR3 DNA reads TGTGCCAGCAGCTTGCGGGGCCACCAGGGGGGTAGCACAGATACGCAGTATTTT. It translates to CASSLRGHQGGSTDTQYF.